This is a list of T cell receptor beta chains from one sample in a study of shared clonotypes between healthy human individuals. Generated by immunoSEQ multiplex PCR, the TCRdb table keeps only in-frame clones and is missing some. The sample lists roughly 2.1 million clones, about 92% occurring once. Specimen: naive CD8+ T cells from PBMCs. The receptors derive from a young man in good health. Some clones in this sample may be carry-over from other donors' samples. The CDR3 runs from the conserved cysteine through the conserved F or W. D genes are given only for firm matches. Size values are once, few and many counts, or a class for expanded clones, and some rows have none.

once,TRBJ2-7,TRBD1,TRBV5-3,CARSSLPGTGLNEQYF,TGTGCCAGAAGCTCCCTCCCCGGGACAGGGCTCAACGAGCAGTACTTC
NA,TRBJ2-2,NA,TRBV6-1,CASDQGPPGELFF,TGTGCCAGCGACCAAGGACCACCCGGGGAGCTGTTTTTT
NA,TRBJ2-7,TRBD2,TRBV9,CASSVQAGGGNYEQYF,TGTGCCAGCAGCGTCCAAGCGGGCGGGGGGAATTACGAGCAGTACTTC
NA,TRBJ1-2,NA,TRBV28,CASSYLFTGQAEANYGYTF,TGTGCCAGCAGCTACCTATTCACAGGGCAAGCTGAAGCTAACTATGGCTACACCTTC
NA,TRBJ2-3,TRBD1,TRBV5-1,CASSLEQGALTDTQYF,TGCGCCAGCAGCTTGGAACAGGGGGCGTTAACAGATACGCAGTATTTT
NA,TRBJ2-1,NA,TRBV7-9,CASSFNGPTSADLYNEQFF,TGTGCCAGCAGCTTTAATGGCCCGACTAGTGCGGATTTATACAATGAGCAGTTCTTC
NA,TRBJ2-5,TRBD2,TRBV5-5,CASSWPGLAVQETQYF,TGTGCCAGCAGCTGGCCGGGACTAGCGGTCCAAGAGACCCAGTACTTC
NA,TRBJ2-5,TRBD1,TRBV7-2,CASSLTGGYQETQYF,TGTGCCAGCAGCTTAACAGGGGGCTACCAAGAGACCCAGTACTTC
NA,TRBJ2-5,NA,TRBV6-6,CASRIQETQYF,TGTGCCAGCAGGATCCAAGAGACCCAGTACTTC
NA,TRBJ2-2,NA,TRBV29-1,CSVEDRRRYTGELFF,TGCAGCGTTGAAGACCGAAGACGTTACACCGGGGAGCTGTTTTTT
NA,TRBJ1-5,NA,TRBV28,CASSLSGNQPQHF,TGTGCCAGCAGTTTATCGGGCAATCAGCCCCAGCATTTT
NA,TRBJ1-2,NA,TRBV25-1,CASRQAGGNYGYTF,TGTGCCAGCAGGCAGGCAGGAGGGAACTATGGCTACACCTTC
NA,TRBJ2-1,TRBD2,TRBV9,CASSTGTSGSVEQFF,TGTGCCAGCAGCACCGGGACTAGCGGGAGTGTTGAGCAGTTCTTC
NA,TRBJ1-2,NA,TRBV29-1,CSVADSPNYGYTF,TGCAGCGTTGCGGACAGTCCAAACTATGGCTACACCTTC
NA,TRBJ2-5,NA,TRBV6-6,CASSNPGGFGETQYF,TGTGCCAGCAGTAACCCCGGAGGGTTCGGAGAGACCCAGTACTTC
NA,TRBJ2-7,NA,TRBV11-3,CASSLRERYEQYF,TGTGCCAGCAGCTTACGGGAGAGGTACGAGCAGTACTTC
NA,TRBJ1-1,NA,TRBV7-9,CASRDRVEAFF,TGTGCCAGCCGAGACCGCGTGGAAGCTTTCTTT
NA,TRBJ1-4,NA,TRBV28,CASSRHSPPRQIVATNEKLFF,TGTGCCAGCAGCCGGCACTCACCCCCCCGACAGATTGTTGCAACTAATGAAAAACTGTTTTTT
NA,TRBJ2-7,NA,TRBV5-6,CASSLGGRMYEQYF,TGTGCCAGCAGCTTAGGGGGTCGGATGTACGAGCAGTACTTC
once,TRBJ1-1,TRBD1,TRBV28,CASRLDGTGYEAFF,TGTGCCAGCAGACTCGACGGGACAGGGTATGAAGCTTTCTTT
NA,TRBJ2-3,TRBD2,TRBV28,CASSLLAGGGIADTQYF,TGTGCCAGCAGTTTACTAGCGGGAGGCGGTATCGCAGATACGCAGTATTTT
NA,TRBJ2-5,NA,TRBV7-7,CASSWEIQETQYF,TGTGCCAGCAGCTGGGAGATACAAGAGACCCAGTACTTC
NA,TRBJ1-1,NA,TRBV11-2,CASSPWDIQGANTEAFF,TGTGCCAGCAGCCCGTGGGATATACAGGGTGCGAACACTGAAGCTTTCTTT
NA,TRBJ2-2,NA,TRBV7-6,CASRRSNTGELFF,TGTGCCAGCAGGCGGTCGAACACCGGGGAGCTGTTTTTT
NA,TRBJ2-1,NA,TRBV5-1,CASSMTETRHEQFF,TGCGCCAGCAGCATGACTGAAACTAGGCATGAGCAGTTCTTC
once,TRBJ1-1,NA,TRBV4-2,CASSQEMNTEAFF,TGTGCCAGCAGCCAAGAAATGAACACTGAAGCTTTCTTT
NA,TRBJ2-3,NA,TRBV5-8,CASSSAGSRADTQYF,TGTGCCAGCAGCTCCGCGGGGAGTCGGGCAGATACGCAGTATTTT
NA,TRBJ2-2,TRBD2,TRBV5-1,CASSLTGGSFSGELFF,TGCGCCAGCAGCTTAACTGGCGGGAGTTTCTCCGGGGAGCTGTTTTTT
NA,TRBJ2-6,NA,TRBV28,CASSFIRHRGVGANVLTF,TGTGCCAGCAGTTTTATTCGACACCGGGGCGTTGGGGCCAACGTCCTGACTTTC
NA,TRBJ2-1,NA,TRBV27,CASRDRTYNEQFF,TGTGCCAGCAGGGACAGAACCTACAATGAGCAGTTCTTC
NA,TRBJ2-3,NA,TRBV5-4,CASSFSTDTQYF,TGTGCCAGCAGCTTTAGCACAGATACGCAGTATTTT
once,TRBJ1-5,NA,TRBV4-2,CASSQDFGGIHQPQHF,TGTGCCAGCAGCCAAGATTTTGGCGGTATTCATCAGCCCCAGCATTTT
once,TRBJ2-1,TRBD2,TRBV7-9,CASSQREGPYNEQFF,TGTGCCAGCAGCCAGCGGGAGGGCCCCTACAATGAGCAGTTCTTC
NA,TRBJ2-1,NA,TRBV6-5,CASGMGPYNEQFF,TGTGCCAGCGGGATGGGGCCCTACAATGAGCAGTTCTTC
NA,TRBJ1-3,NA,TRBV10-3,CAISGGPRKSGNTIYF,TGTGCCATCAGTGGAGGGCCTCGAAAGTCTGGAAACACCATATATTTT
NA,TRBJ1-2,NA,TRBV28,CASHGTLRGFVYGYTF,TGTGCCAGCCATGGGACCCTCCGGGGGTTTGTCTATGGCTACACCTTC
NA,TRBJ2-7,NA,TRBV27,CASSFSMGSYEQYF,TGTGCCAGCAGTTTCTCGATGGGATCCTACGAGCAGTACTTC
NA,TRBJ2-7,NA,TRBV4-2,CASSPGTNLVNEQYF,TGTGCCAGCAGCCCGGGGACCAACTTGGTAAACGAGCAGTACTTC
NA,TRBJ1-3,NA,TRBV27,CASISTPNGNTIYF,TGTGCCAGCATCTCTACCCCGAATGGAAACACCATATATTTT
NA,TRBJ2-1,NA,TRBV2,CASTRLDGNEQFF,TGTGCCAGCACGAGGCTAGATGGCAATGAGCAGTTCTTC
NA,TRBJ1-2,NA,TRBV28,CASSLWAVSGGGYTF,TGTGCCAGCAGTTTATGGGCCGTTTCGGGTGGCGGCTACACCTTC
NA,TRBJ2-2,NA,TRBV19,CASSTLRSGASTGELFF,TGTGCCAGTAGTACCTTGAGGTCCGGGGCAAGCACCGGGGAGCTGTTTTTT
NA,TRBJ2-1,TRBD2,TRBV28,CASSGTSGREGPDEQFF,TGTGCCAGCAGCGGGACTAGCGGGAGGGAGGGGCCAGATGAGCAGTTCTTC
NA,TRBJ2-3,TRBD2,TRBV7-6,CASLAGVGTDTQYF,TGTGCCAGCCTGGCGGGAGTAGGGACAGATACGCAGTATTTT
NA,TRBJ1-1,TRBD1,TRBV27,CASSRQGMNTEAFF,TGTGCCAGCAGTCGACAGGGAATGAACACTGAAGCTTTCTTT
NA,TRBJ2-7,NA,TRBV4-2,CASSPTRSDYEQYF,TGTGCCAGCAGCCCAACAAGGTCGGACTACGAGCAGTACTTC
NA,TRBJ1-1,NA,TRBV7-2,CASSLAPGREGTEAFF,TGTGCCAGCAGCTTAGCCCCCGGCAGGGAGGGGACTGAAGCTTTCTTT
NA,TRBJ1-1,NA,TRBV5-1,CASSPWGRQNTEAFF,TGCGCCAGCAGCCCTTGGGGACGTCAGAACACTGAAGCTTTCTTT
NA,TRBJ2-7,TRBD2,TRBV7-2,CASFGGRAHEQYF,TGTGCCAGTTTTGGCGGGAGGGCCCATGAGCAGTACTTC
NA,TRBJ2-3,NA,TRBV4-2,CASSQDLSRPSTDTQYF,TGTGCCAGCAGCCAAGATCTATCGAGACCAAGCACAGATACGCAGTATTTT
NA,TRBJ1-3,NA,TRBV11-2,CASSLDRSSGNTIYF,TGTGCCAGCAGCTTAGACAGGAGCTCTGGAAACACCATATATTTT
NA,TRBJ2-1,TRBD2,TRBV28,CASSLGSSGNNEQFF,TGTGCCAGCAGTTTAGGGTCTAGCGGGAACAATGAGCAGTTCTTC
NA,TRBJ2-7,NA,TRBV4-3,CASSHSRFGAYEQYF,TGCGCCAGCAGCCACTCCCGTTTCGGCGCGTACGAGCAGTACTTC
NA,TRBJ1-3,NA,TRBV11-1,CASSLSGSSGNTIYF,TGTGCCAGCAGCTTGTCAGGCAGCTCTGGAAACACCATATATTTT
NA,TRBJ2-2,NA,TRBV29-1,CSGEYTGELFF,TGCAGCGGAGAATACACCGGGGAGCTGTTTTTT